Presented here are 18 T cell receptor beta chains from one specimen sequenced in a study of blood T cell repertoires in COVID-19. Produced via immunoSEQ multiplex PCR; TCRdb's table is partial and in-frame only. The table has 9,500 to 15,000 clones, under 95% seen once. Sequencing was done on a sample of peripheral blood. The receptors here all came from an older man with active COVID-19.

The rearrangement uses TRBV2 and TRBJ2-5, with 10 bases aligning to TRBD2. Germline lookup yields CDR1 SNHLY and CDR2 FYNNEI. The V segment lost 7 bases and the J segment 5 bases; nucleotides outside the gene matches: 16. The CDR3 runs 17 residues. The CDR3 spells CASKGRRAGGKRETQYF. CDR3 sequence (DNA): TGTGCCAGCAAAGGGAGACGAGCGGGGGGGAAACGGGAGACCCAGTACTTC. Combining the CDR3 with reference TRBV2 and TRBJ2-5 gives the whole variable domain EPEVTQTPSHQVTQMGQEVILRCVPISNHLYFYWYRQILGQKVEFLVSFYNNEISEKSEIFDDQFSVERPDGSNFTLKIRSTKLEDSAMYFCASKGRRAGGKRETQYFGPGTRLLVL.

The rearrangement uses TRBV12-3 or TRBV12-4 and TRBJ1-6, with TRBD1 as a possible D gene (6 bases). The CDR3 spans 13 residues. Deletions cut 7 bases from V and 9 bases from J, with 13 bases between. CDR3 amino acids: CASKKGVSSPLHF. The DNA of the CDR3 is TGTGCCAGCAAAAAGGGGGTGAGTTCACCCCTCCACTTT.

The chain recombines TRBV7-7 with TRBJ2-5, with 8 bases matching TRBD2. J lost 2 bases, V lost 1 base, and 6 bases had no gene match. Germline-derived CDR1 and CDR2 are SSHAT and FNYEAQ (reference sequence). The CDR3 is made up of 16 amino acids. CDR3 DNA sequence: TGTGCCAGCAGCTTAGGGCTTAGCGGGACACAAGAGACCCAGTACTTC. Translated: CASSLGLSGTQETQYF. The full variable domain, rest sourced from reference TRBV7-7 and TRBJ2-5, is GAGVSQSPRYKVTKRGQDVTLRCDPISSHATLYWYQQALGQGPEFLTYFNYEAQPDKSGLPSDRFSAERPEGSISTLTIQRTEQRDSAMYRCASSLGLSGTQETQYFGPGTRLLVL.

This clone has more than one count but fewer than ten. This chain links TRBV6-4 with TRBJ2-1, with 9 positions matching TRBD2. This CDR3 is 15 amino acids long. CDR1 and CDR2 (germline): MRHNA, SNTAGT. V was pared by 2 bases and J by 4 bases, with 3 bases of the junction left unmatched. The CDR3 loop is CASSDSLAGYNEQFF. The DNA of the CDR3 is TGTGCCAGCAGTGACAGCCTAGCGGGGTACAATGAGCAGTTCTTC.

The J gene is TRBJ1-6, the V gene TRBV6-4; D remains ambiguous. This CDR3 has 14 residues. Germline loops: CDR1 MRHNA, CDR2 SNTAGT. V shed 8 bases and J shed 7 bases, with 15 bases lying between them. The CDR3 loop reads CASADGSRNSPLHF. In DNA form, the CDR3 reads TGTGCCAGCGCTGACGGGTCGCGGAATTCACCCCTCCACTTT.

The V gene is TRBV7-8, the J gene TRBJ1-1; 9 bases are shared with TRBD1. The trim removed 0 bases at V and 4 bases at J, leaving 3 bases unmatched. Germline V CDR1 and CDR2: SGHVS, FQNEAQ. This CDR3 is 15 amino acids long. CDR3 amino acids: CASSLAYRGPTEAFF. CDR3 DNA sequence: TGTGCCAGCAGCTTAGCCTACAGGGGGCCCACTGAAGCTTTCTTT.

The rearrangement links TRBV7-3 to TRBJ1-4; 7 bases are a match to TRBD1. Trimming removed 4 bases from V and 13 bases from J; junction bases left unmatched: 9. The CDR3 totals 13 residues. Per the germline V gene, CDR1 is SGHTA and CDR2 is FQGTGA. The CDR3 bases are TGTGCCAGCAGCTCGCAGAAGGGGGCAGGACTGTTTTTT. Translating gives CASSSQKGAGLFF.

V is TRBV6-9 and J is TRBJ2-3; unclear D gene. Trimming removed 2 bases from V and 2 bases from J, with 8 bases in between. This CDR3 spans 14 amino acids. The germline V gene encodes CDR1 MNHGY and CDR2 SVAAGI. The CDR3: CASSYAGPTDTQYF. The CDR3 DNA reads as TGTGCCAGCAGTTATGCAGGTCCCACAGATACGCAGTATTTT.

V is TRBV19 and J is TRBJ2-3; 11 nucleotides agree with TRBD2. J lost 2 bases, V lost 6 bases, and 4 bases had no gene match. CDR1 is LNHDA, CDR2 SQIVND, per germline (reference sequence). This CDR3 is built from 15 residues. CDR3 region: CASRTSGGLTDTQYF. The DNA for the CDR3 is TGTGCCAGTAGAACTAGCGGGGGTCTCACAGATACGCAGTATTTT.

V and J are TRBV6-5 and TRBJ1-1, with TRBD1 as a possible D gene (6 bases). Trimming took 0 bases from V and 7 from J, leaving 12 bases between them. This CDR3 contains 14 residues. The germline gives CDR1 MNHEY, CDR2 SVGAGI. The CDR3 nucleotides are TGTGCCAGCAGTTACTCCCACAGGGTGGTTGAAGCTTTCTTT. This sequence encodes CASSYSHRVVEAFF.

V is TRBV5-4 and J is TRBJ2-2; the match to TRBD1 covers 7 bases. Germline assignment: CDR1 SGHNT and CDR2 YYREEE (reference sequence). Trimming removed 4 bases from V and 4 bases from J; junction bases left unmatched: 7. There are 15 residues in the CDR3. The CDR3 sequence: CASSIGTAVTGELFF. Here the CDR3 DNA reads TGTGCCAGCAGCATTGGGACAGCCGTCACCGGGGAGCTGTTTTTT.

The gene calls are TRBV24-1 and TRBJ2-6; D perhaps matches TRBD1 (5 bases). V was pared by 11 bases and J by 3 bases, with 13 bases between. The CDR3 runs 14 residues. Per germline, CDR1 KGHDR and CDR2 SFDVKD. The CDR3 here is CAIASGFGANVLTF. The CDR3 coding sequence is TGTGCCATCGCATCAGGGTTTGGGGCCAACGTCCTGACTTTC.

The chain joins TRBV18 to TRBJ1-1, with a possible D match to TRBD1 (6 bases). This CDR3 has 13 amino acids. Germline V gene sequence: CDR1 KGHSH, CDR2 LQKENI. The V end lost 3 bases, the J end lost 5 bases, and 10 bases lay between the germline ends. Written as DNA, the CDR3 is TGTGCCAGCTCACCCGACAGGCTTACTGAAGCTTTCTTT. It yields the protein CASSPDRLTEAFF.

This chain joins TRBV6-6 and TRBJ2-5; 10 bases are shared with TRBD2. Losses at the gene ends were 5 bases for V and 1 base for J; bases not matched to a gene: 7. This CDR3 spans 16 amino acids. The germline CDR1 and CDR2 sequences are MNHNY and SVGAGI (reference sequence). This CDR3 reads CASSPLLAGSQETQYF. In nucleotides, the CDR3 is TGTGCCAGCAGTCCCCTACTAGCGGGGTCCCAAGAGACCCAGTACTTC.

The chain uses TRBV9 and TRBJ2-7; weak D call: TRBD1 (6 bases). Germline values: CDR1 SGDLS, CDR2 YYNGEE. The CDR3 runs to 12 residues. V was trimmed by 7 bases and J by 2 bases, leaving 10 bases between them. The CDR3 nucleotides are TGTGCCAGCGGAGGACAGACCTACGAGCAGTACTTC. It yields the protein CASGGQTYEQYF.

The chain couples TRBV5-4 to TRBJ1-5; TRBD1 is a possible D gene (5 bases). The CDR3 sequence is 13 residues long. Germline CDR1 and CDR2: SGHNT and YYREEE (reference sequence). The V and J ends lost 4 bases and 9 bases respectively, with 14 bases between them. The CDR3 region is CASSANGGLPQHF. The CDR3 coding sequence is TGTGCCAGCAGCGCTAACGGGGGACTGCCCCAGCATTTT.

CDR3 in amino acids: CASEGGPGNTIYF. For the CDR3, the DNA is TGTGCCAGCGAAGGGGGCCCTGGAAACACCATATATTTT. The chain links TRBV6-5 to TRBJ1-3; TRBD1 aligns across 7 bases. The germline gives CDR1 MNHEY, CDR2 SVGAGI. The CDR3 totals 13 residues. J gave up 2 bases and V 8 bases, and 3 bases lay outside the gene matches.

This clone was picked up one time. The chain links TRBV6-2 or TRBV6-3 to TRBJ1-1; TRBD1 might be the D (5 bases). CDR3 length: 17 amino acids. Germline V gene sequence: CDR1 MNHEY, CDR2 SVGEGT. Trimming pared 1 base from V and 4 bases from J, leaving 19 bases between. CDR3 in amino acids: CASSYYRALQAGTEAFF. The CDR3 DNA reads TGTGCCAGCAGTTACTATAGGGCTCTACAGGCAGGCACTGAAGCTTTCTTT.